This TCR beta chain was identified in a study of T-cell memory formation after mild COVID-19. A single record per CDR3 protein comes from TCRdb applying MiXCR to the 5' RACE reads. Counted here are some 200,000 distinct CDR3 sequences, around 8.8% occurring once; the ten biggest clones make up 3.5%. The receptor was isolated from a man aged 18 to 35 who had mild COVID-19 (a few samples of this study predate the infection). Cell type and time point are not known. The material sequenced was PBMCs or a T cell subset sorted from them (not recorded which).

Here the CDR3 DNA reads TGCGCCAGCAGCTCCCGGACTAGCGTGGGAAGCGGGGAGCTGTTTTTT. Amino acids: CASSSRTSVGSGELFF. The J gene is TRBJ2-2, the V gene TRBV5-1; 9 bases fit TRBD2. With V trimmed by 3 bases and J by 7 bases, 10 bases remained unmatched. Germline CDR1 reads SGHRS; CDR2 reads YFSETQ. The CDR3 is 16 amino acids.